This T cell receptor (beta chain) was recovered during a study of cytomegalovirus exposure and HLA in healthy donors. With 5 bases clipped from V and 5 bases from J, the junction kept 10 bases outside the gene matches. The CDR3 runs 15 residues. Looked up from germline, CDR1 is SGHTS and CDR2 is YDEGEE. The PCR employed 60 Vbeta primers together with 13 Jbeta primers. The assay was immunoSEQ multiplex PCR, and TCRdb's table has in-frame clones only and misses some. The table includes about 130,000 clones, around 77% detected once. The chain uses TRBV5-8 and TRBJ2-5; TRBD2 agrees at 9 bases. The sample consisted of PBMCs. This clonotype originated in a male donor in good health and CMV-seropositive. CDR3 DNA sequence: TGTGCCAGCAGTTGGGGTAGCGGGAGCCTCGAGACCCAGTACTTC. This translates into CASSWGSGSLETQYF.